Below are 17 T cell receptor beta chains sequenced from a single sample in a study of cytomegalovirus exposure and HLA in healthy donors. Sequencing used immunoSEQ multiplex PCR; TCRdb keeps in-frame clones, though not all of them. The sample has 150,000 to 200,000 clones; roughly 89% are singletons. Sequenced input: PBMCs. These receptors all come from a woman under 30 in good health and CMV-seropositive.

The rearrangement uses TRBV4-2 and TRBJ2-1, with TRBD2 identical over 14 bases. Losses at the gene ends were 4 bases for V and 5 bases for J; bases not matched to a gene: 1. The germline V gene encodes CDR1 LGHNA and CDR2 YNFKEQ. The CDR3 is 15 amino acids. The CDR3: CASSLTSGRDNEQFF. For the CDR3, the DNA is TGTGCCAGCAGCCTGACTAGCGGGAGGGACAATGAGCAGTTCTTC.

J is TRBJ1-2 and V is TRBV7-8; 10 bases agree with TRBD1. This CDR3 spans 12 amino acids. Losses at the gene ends were 6 bases for V and 8 bases for J; bases not matched to a gene: 3. CDR1 is SGHVS, CDR2 FQNEAQ, per germline. CDR3 in amino acids: CASRGTGAGYTF. CDR3 DNA sequence: TGTGCCAGCAGGGGGACAGGGGCGGGCTACACCTTC.

The chain couples TRBV7-2 to TRBJ2-2, with 8 bases that match TRBD1. Germline CDR1 and CDR2: SGHTA and FQGNSA. J was trimmed by 6 bases and V by 5 bases; bases with no gene match: 8. The CDR3 length is 15 residues. The CDR3 DNA reads as TGTGCCAGCAGCCGAACAGGGGGATCGTCCGGGGAGCTGTTTTTT. Amino acid sequence: CASSRTGGSSGELFF.

The chain recombines TRBV6-1 with TRBJ1-1; D unresolved. The CDR3 contains 14 residues. Germline lookup yields CDR1 MNHNS and CDR2 SASEGT. The ends were cut back, 7 bases at V and 4 bases at J, with 16 bases in the middle. The CDR3 here is CASNPGMVGTEAFF. CDR3 nucleotides: TGTGCCAGCAACCCCGGGATGGTGGGCACTGAAGCTTTCTTT.

This chain uses TRBV5-1 with TRBJ2-7; unclear D gene. The CDR3 has 13 residues. Germline lookup yields CDR1 SGHRS and CDR2 YFSETQ. Trimming removed 2 bases from V and 2 bases from J, with 8 bases in between. The CDR3: CASSLTSPYEQYF. The DNA for the CDR3 is TGCGCCAGCAGCTTAACATCCCCCTACGAGCAGTACTTC.

This clone came up a few times. V and J are TRBV30 and TRBJ1-2, with TRBD1 matching over 7 bases. Unmatched junction bases numbered 7, after V lost 5 bases and J lost 4 bases. Germline V gene lookup returns CDR1 GTSNPN and CDR2 SVGIG (reference sequence). The CDR3 runs 13 residues. The CDR3 sequence: CAWGQALFYGYTF. The DNA for the CDR3 is TGTGCCTGGGGACAGGCCCTCTTCTATGGCTACACCTTC.

This chain links TRBV6-6 with TRBJ1-5; D is uncertain. Trimming took 4 bases from V and 1 from J, leaving 11 bases between them. Per germline, CDR1 MNHNY and CDR2 SVGAGI (reference sequence). CDR3 length: 15 residues. For the CDR3, the DNA is TGTGCCAGCAGTTTCCGATTTGGCAGCAATCAGCCCCAGCATTTT. Amino acids: CASSFRFGSNQPQHF.

V is TRBV7-6 and J is TRBJ2-5; TRBD2 is a possible D gene (7 bases). Germline CDR1 reads SGHVS; CDR2 reads FNYEAQ. Trimming left V 2 bases short and J 5 bases short, with 12 bases between. The CDR3 runs to 14 residues. The CDR3 protein is CASSLSGEGETQYF. The CDR3 bases are TGTGCCAGCAGCTTATCAGGGGAGGGGGAGACCCAGTACTTC.

The rearrangement links TRBV7-6 to TRBJ2-7, with D possibly being TRBD2 (6 bases). V gave up 0 bases and J gave up 6 bases, with 6 bases separating them. CDR3 length: 12 amino acids. Germline lookup yields CDR1 SGHVS and CDR2 FNYEAQ. CDR3 amino acids: CASSLAGGEQYF. For the CDR3, the DNA is TGTGCCAGCAGCTTAGCGGGGGGCGAGCAGTACTTC.

The V call is TRBV28, the J call TRBJ1-4, with no clear D. CDR1 is MDHEN and CDR2 is SYDVKM in the germline V gene. V lost 5 bases, J lost 16 bases, and 17 bases lay in between. The CDR3 is made up of 12 amino acids. The CDR3 sequence: CASSPPVTPQFF. The CDR3 region has the DNA TGTGCCAGCAGTCCCCCTGTGACTCCCCAGTTTTTT. Variable domain in full (rest from reference TRBV28 and TRBJ1-4): DVKVTQSSRYLVKRTGEKVFLECVQDMDHENMFWYRQDPGLGLRLIYFSYDVKMKEKGDIPEGYSVSREKKERFSLILESASTNQTSMYLCASSPPVTPQFFGSGTQLSVL.

The rearrangement uses TRBV19 and TRBJ2-1; 7 bases match TRBD1. V dropped 7 bases and J dropped 6; count of bases not matched to a gene: 6. The CDR3 contains 13 residues. CDR1 LNHDA and CDR2 SQIVND come from the germline V gene (reference sequence). CDR3 nucleotides: TGTGCCAGTAACACCGGGACAGCCAATGAGCAGTTCTTC. Protein sequence: CASNTGTANEQFF.

The chain employs TRBV30 and TRBJ1-2, with D tentatively TRBD1 (5 bases). The CDR3 consists of 15 residues. Germline V gives CDR1 GTSNPN, CDR2 SVGIG (reference sequence). V lost 5 bases and J 3 bases, leaving 19 bases between the germline ends. CDR3 sequence: CAWVKGANSHYGYTF. Here the CDR3 DNA reads TGTGCCTGGGTGAAAGGGGCTAATTCGCACTATGGCTACACCTTC.

J is TRBJ2-3 and V is TRBV10-3, with 8 bases fitting TRBD2. The germline gives CDR1 ENHRY, CDR2 SYGVKD. V shed 3 bases and J 0 bases; nucleotides not matched to a gene: 14. The CDR3 sequence is 19 residues long. The CDR3 is CAISDHPRGGGTSTDTQYF. The CDR3 DNA reads as TGTGCCATCAGTGATCACCCGCGGGGCGGGGGGACTAGCACAGATACGCAGTATTTT.

The chain links TRBV12-5 to TRBJ1-1; D gene unclear. CDR1 is LGHNT and CDR2 is FRNRAP in the germline V gene. The CDR3 totals 12 residues. Trimming took 6 bases from V and 5 from J, leaving 10 bases between them. The DNA of the CDR3 is TGTGCTAGTGGAACGTCGGTTACTGAAGCTTTCTTT. This gives the protein CASGTSVTEAFF.

The chain is built from TRBV27 and TRBJ2-7; D is possibly TRBD1 (6 bases). In germline, CDR1 is MNHEY, CDR2 SMNVEV (reference sequence). The CDR3 has 14 amino acids. Trimming pared 5 bases from V and 0 bases from J, leaving 11 bases between. This chain's CDR3 is CASSITGNSYEQYF. In DNA form, the CDR3 reads TGTGCCAGCAGTATCACAGGGAACTCCTACGAGCAGTACTTC.

V and J are TRBV27 and TRBJ2-2; weak D call: TRBD1 (6 bases). Trimming removed 5 bases from V and 4 bases from J, with 23 bases in between. The CDR3 is 18 residues long. From germline, CDR1 is MNHEY and CDR2 SMNVEV (reference sequence). The CDR3, as DNA: TGTGCCAGCAGTCCTTCCCGCCAGGGGTTAAGTAGCACCGGGGAGCTGTTTTTT. This translates into CASSPSRQGLSSTGELFF.

The genes are TRBV5-1 and TRBJ1-5, with TRBD1 matching 10 bases. Losses at the gene ends were 2 bases for V and 5 bases for J; bases not matched to a gene: 1. In germline, CDR1 is SGHRS, CDR2 YFSETQ. The CDR3 is 14 amino acids. This CDR3 reads CASSLGTGDQPQHF. The CDR3 nucleotides are TGCGCCAGCAGCTTAGGGACAGGGGATCAGCCCCAGCATTTT.